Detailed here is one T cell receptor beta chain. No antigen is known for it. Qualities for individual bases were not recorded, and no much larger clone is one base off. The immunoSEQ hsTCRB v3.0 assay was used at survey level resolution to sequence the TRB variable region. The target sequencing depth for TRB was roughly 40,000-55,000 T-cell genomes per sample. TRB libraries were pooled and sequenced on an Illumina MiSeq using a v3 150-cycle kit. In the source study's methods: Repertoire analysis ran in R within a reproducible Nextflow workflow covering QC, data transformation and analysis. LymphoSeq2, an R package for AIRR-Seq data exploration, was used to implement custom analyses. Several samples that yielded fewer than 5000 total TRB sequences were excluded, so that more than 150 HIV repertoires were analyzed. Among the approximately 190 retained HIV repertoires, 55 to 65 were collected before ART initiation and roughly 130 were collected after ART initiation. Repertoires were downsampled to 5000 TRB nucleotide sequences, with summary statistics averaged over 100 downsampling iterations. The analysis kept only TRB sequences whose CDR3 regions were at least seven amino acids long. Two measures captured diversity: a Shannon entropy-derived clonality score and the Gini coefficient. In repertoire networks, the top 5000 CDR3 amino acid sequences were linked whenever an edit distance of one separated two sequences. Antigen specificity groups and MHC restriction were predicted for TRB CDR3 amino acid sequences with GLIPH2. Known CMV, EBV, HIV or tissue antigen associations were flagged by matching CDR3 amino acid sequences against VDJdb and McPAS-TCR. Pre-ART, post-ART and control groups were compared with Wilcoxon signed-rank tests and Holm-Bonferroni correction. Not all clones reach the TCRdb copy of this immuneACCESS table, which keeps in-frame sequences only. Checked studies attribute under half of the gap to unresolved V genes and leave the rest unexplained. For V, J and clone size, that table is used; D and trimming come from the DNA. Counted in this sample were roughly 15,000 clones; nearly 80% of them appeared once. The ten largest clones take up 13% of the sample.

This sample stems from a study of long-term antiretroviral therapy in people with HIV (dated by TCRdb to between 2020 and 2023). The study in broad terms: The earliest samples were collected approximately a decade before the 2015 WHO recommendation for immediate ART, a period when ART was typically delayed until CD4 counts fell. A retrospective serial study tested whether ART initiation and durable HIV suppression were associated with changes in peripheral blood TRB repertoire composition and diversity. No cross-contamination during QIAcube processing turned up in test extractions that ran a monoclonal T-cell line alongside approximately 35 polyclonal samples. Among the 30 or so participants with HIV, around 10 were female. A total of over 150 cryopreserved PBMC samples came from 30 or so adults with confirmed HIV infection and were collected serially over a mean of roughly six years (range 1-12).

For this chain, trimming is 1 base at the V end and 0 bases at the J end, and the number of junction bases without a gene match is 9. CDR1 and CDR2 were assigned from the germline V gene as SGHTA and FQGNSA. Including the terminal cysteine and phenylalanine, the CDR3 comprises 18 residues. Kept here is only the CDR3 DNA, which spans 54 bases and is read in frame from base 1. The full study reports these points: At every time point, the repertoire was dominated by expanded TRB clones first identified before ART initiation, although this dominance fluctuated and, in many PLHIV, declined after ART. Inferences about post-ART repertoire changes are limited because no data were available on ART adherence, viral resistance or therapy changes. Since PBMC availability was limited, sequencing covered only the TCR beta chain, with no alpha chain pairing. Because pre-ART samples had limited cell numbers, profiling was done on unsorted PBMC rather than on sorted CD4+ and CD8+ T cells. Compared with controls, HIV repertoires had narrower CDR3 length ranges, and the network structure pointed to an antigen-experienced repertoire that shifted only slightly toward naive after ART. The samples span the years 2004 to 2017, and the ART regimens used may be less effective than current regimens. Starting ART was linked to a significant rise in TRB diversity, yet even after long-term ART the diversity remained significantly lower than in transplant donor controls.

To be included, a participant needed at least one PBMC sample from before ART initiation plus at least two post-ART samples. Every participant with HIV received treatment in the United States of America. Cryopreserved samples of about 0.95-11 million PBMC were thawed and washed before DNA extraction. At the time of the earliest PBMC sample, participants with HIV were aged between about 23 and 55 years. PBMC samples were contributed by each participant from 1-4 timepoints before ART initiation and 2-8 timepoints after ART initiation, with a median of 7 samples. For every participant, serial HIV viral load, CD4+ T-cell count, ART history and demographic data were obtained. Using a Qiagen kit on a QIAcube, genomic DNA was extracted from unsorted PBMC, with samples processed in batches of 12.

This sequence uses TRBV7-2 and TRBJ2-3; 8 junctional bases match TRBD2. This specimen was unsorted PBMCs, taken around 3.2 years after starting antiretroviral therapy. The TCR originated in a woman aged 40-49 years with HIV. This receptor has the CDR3 CASSLELPGGASTDTQYF. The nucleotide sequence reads TGTGCCAGCAGCTTAGAACTTCCGGGGGGGGCTAGCACAGATACGCAGTATTTT.